The 26 T cell receptor beta chains given below trace back to one sample, sequenced in a study of blood T cell repertoires in COVID-19. Generated by immunoSEQ multiplex PCR, the TCRdb table keeps only in-frame clones and is missing some. This table holds around 470,000 clones, approximately 92% found once. The specimen sequenced was peripheral blood. The source of these receptors is a man aged 18 to 35 with COVID-19, enrolled during active disease.

This clone was seen a few times. The gene calls are TRBV4-2 and TRBJ2-7; a weak D match, TRBD2 (5 bases). V was cut by 5 bases and J by 1 base, with 9 bases left in between. This CDR3 spans 13 amino acids. CDR1 LGHNA and CDR2 YNFKEQ come from the germline V gene. The CDR3 loop is CASSERLSYEQYF. Here the CDR3 DNA reads TGTGCCAGCAGCGAGCGGTTATCCTACGAGCAGTACTTC.

This clone was recorded once. The chain couples TRBV9 to TRBJ2-5; 8 positions match TRBD2. The CDR3 totals 15 residues. Germline V gene lookup returns CDR1 SGDLS and CDR2 YYNGEE. The J segment lost 5 bases and the V segment lost 0 bases, leaving 6 bases of the junction unmatched. The CDR3, as DNA: TGTGCCAGCAGCGTAGCGGGGGGGTTGGGGGAGACCCAGTACTTC. Its translation: CASSVAGGLGETQYF.

This clone was seen once. This sequence joins TRBV19 and TRBJ2-7; 9 bases are a match to TRBD2. V was pared by 2 bases and J by 2 bases, with 4 bases of the junction left unmatched. Germline V gene lookup returns CDR1 LNHDA and CDR2 SQIVND (reference sequence). This CDR3 spans 15 amino acids. CDR3 DNA sequence: TGTGCCAGTAGTATAAAACCTAGCGGGGCCTACGAGCAGTACTTC. It yields the protein CASSIKPSGAYEQYF.

The chain uses TRBV10-2 and TRBJ2-7; TRBD2 aligns across 11 bases. The V segment lost 5 bases and the J segment 5 bases; nucleotides outside the gene matches: 8. This CDR3 region has 15 residues. In germline, CDR1 is WSHSY, CDR2 SAAADI. The CDR3 loop is CASSKIAGGFHEQYF. In nucleotides, the CDR3 is TGCGCCAGCAGTAAGATAGCGGGAGGGTTCCACGAGCAGTACTTC.

The gene calls are TRBV2 and TRBJ1-6; D is unclear. Per germline, CDR1 SNHLY and CDR2 FYNNEI. The CDR3 runs to 13 residues. V lost 7 bases, J lost 7 bases, and 11 bases lay in between. Written as DNA, the CDR3 is TGTGCCAGCACCAAAGGAGGGAATTCACCCCTCCACTTT. The encoded protein is CASTKGGNSPLHF.

This rearrangement joins TRBV5-1 to TRBJ1-1; D possibly corresponds to TRBD1 (5 bases). CDR1 and CDR2 (germline): SGHRS, YFSETQ. The CDR3 has 15 amino acids. V was cut by 0 bases and J by 0 bases, with 9 bases left in between. The CDR3 sequence: CASSLEQGVNTEAFF. The DNA for the CDR3 is TGCGCCAGCAGCTTGGAGCAGGGCGTGAACACTGAAGCTTTCTTT.

This clone has a single count. V usage is TRBV4-2 and J usage is TRBJ2-1; tentatively, D is TRBD1 (5 bases). The CDR3 covers 12 residues. Trimming pared 2 bases from V and 15 bases from J, leaving 14 bases between. Germline V gene lookup returns CDR1 LGHNA and CDR2 YNFKEQ. CDR3: CASSQRRDTLFF. The CDR3, as DNA: TGTGCCAGCAGCCAACGCAGGGATACCCTGTTCTTC.

The V gene is TRBV5-1, the J gene TRBJ2-2; 9 bases align to TRBD1. V lost 0 bases, J lost 5 bases, and 5 bases stayed unmatched. Germline CDR1 SGHRS, CDR2 YFSETQ. CDR3 length equals 16 residues. This CDR3 is CASSLGTGAGTGELFF. CDR3 coding DNA: TGCGCCAGCAGCTTGGGGACAGGGGCAGGTACCGGGGAGCTGTTTTTT.

The chain recombines TRBV5-4 with TRBJ2-7, with TRBD2 matching 12 bases. J gave up 7 bases and V 5 bases, and 4 bases lay outside the gene matches. This CDR3 comprises 13 residues. Germline V gene data show CDR1 as SGHNT and CDR2 as YYREEE (reference sequence). The CDR3 bases are TGTGCCAGCAGTCATCTAGCGGGAGGGGAGCAGTACTTC. Its translation: CASSHLAGGEQYF. The variable domain in full, with the rest retrieved from reference TRBV5-4 and TRBJ2-7, is ETGVTQSPTHLIKTRGQQVTLRCSSQSGHNTVSWYQQALGQGPQFIFQYYREEENGRGNFPPRFSGLQFPNYSSELNVNALELDDSALYLCASSHLAGGEQYFGPGTRLTVT.

The rearrangement joins TRBV6-1 to TRBJ1-2, with 10 positions matching TRBD1. V dropped 2 bases and J dropped 8; count of bases not matched to a gene: 11. The CDR3 extends over 16 amino acids. Germline values: CDR1 MNHNS, CDR2 SASEGT. This CDR3 is CASSEIAGTGVDGYTF. CDR3 nucleotide sequence: TGTGCCAGCAGTGAAATAGCCGGGACAGGGGTTGACGGCTACACCTTC.

This sequence joins TRBV18 and TRBJ2-7; tentative D call: TRBD1 (5 bases). In germline, CDR1 is KGHSH, CDR2 LQKENI. V lost 2 bases, J lost 5 bases, and 16 bases lay in between. The CDR3 runs 15 residues. This CDR3 is CASSPGSARVDEQYF. The CDR3 DNA reads as TGTGCCAGCTCACCAGGCTCGGCCAGGGTGGACGAGCAGTACTTC.

In the case of this clone: Other DNA sequences in this specimen translate into the identical CDR3. The V and J genes are TRBV5-4 and TRBJ2-5; D may be TRBD2 (6 bases). The V and J ends lost 0 bases and 3 bases respectively, with 6 bases between them. Germline values: CDR1 SGHNT, CDR2 YYREEE (reference sequence). This CDR3 has 13 amino acids. For the CDR3, the DNA is TGTGCCAGCAGCTTGGGGGGGGAAGAGACCCAGTACTTC. This gives the protein CASSLGGEETQYF.

J is TRBJ2-7 and V is TRBV4-1; maybe TRBD2 (5 bases). Trimming removed 1 base at V and 6 bases at J, with 19 bases between. The CDR3 sequence is 16 residues long. Germline values: CDR1 MGHRA, CDR2 YSYEKL. The CDR3 region has the DNA TGCGCCAGCAGCCAAGGCTCCGGGTCTTCCCGGGGCGAGCAGTACTTC. Translated: CASSQGSGSSRGEQYF.

CDR3 nucleotides: TGCGCCAGCAGTGAACGGACAGGGGCTAACTATGGCTACACCTTC. Its protein is CASSERTGANYGYTF. The J gene is TRBJ1-2, the V gene TRBV10-1; 9 bases are shared with TRBD1. The trim removed 3 bases at V and 0 bases at J, leaving 2 bases unmatched. This CDR3 contains 15 residues. Germline V CDR1 and CDR2: WNHNN, SYGVQD (reference sequence).

The chain employs TRBV10-3 and TRBJ2-5; the match to TRBD2 covers 10 bases. V was pared by 4 bases and J by 5 bases, with 10 bases of the junction left unmatched. CDR1 is ENHRY, CDR2 SYGVKD, per germline. This CDR3 comprises 16 residues. The CDR3 DNA follows: TGTGCCATCAGTGCCCTAGCGGGAGTAATCGGGGAGACCCAGTACTTC. The encoded protein is CAISALAGVIGETQYF.

The J gene is TRBJ1-5, the V gene TRBV6-5; 12 nucleotides match TRBD1. Looked up from germline, CDR1 is MNHEY and CDR2 is SVGAGI. Unmatched junction bases numbered 7, after V lost 10 bases and J lost 6 bases. The CDR3 contains 14 residues. The CDR3 sequence is CATGTGGRIQPQHF. The CDR3 bases are TGTGCCACCGGGACAGGGGGCCGAATTCAGCCCCAGCATTTT.

J is TRBJ2-2 and V is TRBV7-6, with unresolved D. V lost 5 bases to trimming and J lost 7 bases, with 8 bases between them. From germline, CDR1 is SGHVS and CDR2 FNYEAQ. The CDR3 covers 12 residues. CDR3 nucleotides: TGTGCCAGCAGCCCCCTCGGCGGGGAGCTGTTTTTT. Translation: CASSPLGGELFF.

The chain recombines TRBV3-1 (or the pseudogene TRBV3-2) with TRBJ2-5; D not certain. Germline loops: CDR1 LGHDT, CDR2 YNNKEL (reference sequence). This CDR3 has 12 residues. The germline V and J ends were trimmed by 6 bases and 2 bases, with 7 bases remaining between them. DNA of the CDR3: TGTGCCAGCAGTCCAATTCAAGAGACCCAGTACTTC. Its translation is CASSPIQETQYF.

The V and J genes are TRBV2 and TRBJ1-1, with TRBD1 identical over 10 bases. The CDR3 covers 14 residues. V gave up 6 bases and J gave up 0 bases; unmatched junction bases: 1. Germline loops: CDR1 SNHLY, CDR2 FYNNEI. The CDR3 sequence: CASRDRGMNTEAFF. DNA of the CDR3: TGTGCCAGCAGGGACAGGGGGATGAACACTGAAGCTTTCTTT.

The V and J genes are TRBV11-3 and TRBJ2-1; 8 bases agree with TRBD2. CDR1 and CDR2 (germline): SGHNT, YENEEA. The V gene end was trimmed by 6 bases and the J gene end by 7 bases; junction bases not matched to a gene: 8. This CDR3 is built from 14 residues. As DNA, the CDR3 is TGTGCCAGCAGTTACACCGGGGGGGCAAATGAGCAGTTCTTC. Protein: CASSYTGGANEQFF.

This clone has just a few counts. The chain couples TRBV6-5 to TRBJ1-2; 8 bases agree with TRBD1. Germline values: CDR1 MNHEY, CDR2 SVGAGI. V was pared by 3 bases and J by 3 bases, with 6 bases of the junction left unmatched. The CDR3 contains 15 residues. DNA of the CDR3: TGTGCCAGCAGTTATTACGGACAGGGAGACTATGGCTACACCTTC. It encodes CASSYYGQGDYGYTF.

The CDR3 loop is CASSQTGRSYNEQFF. The CDR3 nucleotides read TGTGCCAGCTCACAGACAGGGCGGTCCTACAATGAGCAGTTCTTC. V usage is TRBV18 and J usage is TRBJ2-1, with 7 nucleotides matching TRBD1. V shed 4 bases, J shed 1 base, and the junction held 4 bases outside the gene matches. CDR1 is KGHSH and CDR2 is LQKENI in the germline V gene. The CDR3 spans 15 residues. Using reference TRBV18 and TRBJ2-1 for the parts outside the CDR3, the full variable domain is NAGVMQNPRHLVRRRGQEARLRCSPMKGHSHVYWYRQLPEEGLKFMVYLQKENIIDESGMPKERFSAEFPKEGPSILRIQQVVRGDSAAYFCASSQTGRSYNEQFFGPGTRLTVL.

The CDR3 sequence: CASSSRAPGLTPYEQYF. The CDR3 DNA is TGTGCCAGCTCATCGAGAGCGCCGGGACTTACTCCCTACGAGCAGTACTTC. V usage is TRBV18 and J usage is TRBJ2-7, with D possibly matching TRBD2 (6 bases). This CDR3 contains 17 residues. CDR1 is KGHSH and CDR2 is LQKENI in the germline V gene. V was pared by 5 bases and J by 2 bases, with 22 bases between.

J is TRBJ2-5 and V is TRBV12-3 or TRBV12-4, with D unclear. The length of the CDR3 is 13 residues. V shed 3 bases and J shed 1 base, with 6 bases lying between them. CDR3: CASSLIGQETQYF. The CDR3 DNA reads as TGTGCCAGCAGTTTGATCGGCCAAGAGACCCAGTACTTC.

The chain links TRBV10-1 to TRBJ2-1, with D perhaps matching TRBD1 (6 bases). V shed 3 bases and J shed 6 bases, with 12 bases lying between them. The CDR3 consists of 14 residues. Germline-derived CDR1 and CDR2 are WNHNN and SYGVQD (reference sequence). CDR3: CASSEHGDINEQFF. CDR3 bases: TGCGCCAGCAGTGAACATGGGGACATCAATGAGCAGTTCTTC.

The chain joins TRBV2 to TRBJ2-1; possibly TRBD1 for D (6 bases). Germline CDR1 is SNHLY and CDR2 is FYNNEI. Deletions cut 10 bases from V and 0 bases from J, with 13 bases between. The CDR3 loop spans 14 amino acids. CDR3 amino acids: CAIGRGPSYNEQFF. The CDR3 DNA reads as TGTGCCATCGGCAGGGGACCCTCCTACAATGAGCAGTTCTTC. Filled out from reference TRBV2 and TRBJ2-1, the complete variable domain reads EPEVTQTPSHQVTQMGQEVILRCVPISNHLYFYWYRQILGQKVEFLVSFYNNEISEKSEIFDDQFSVERPDGSNFTLKIRSTKLEDSAMYFCAIGRGPSYNEQFFGPGTRLTVL.